Presented here are 23 T cell receptor beta chains from one specimen sequenced in a study of radiation and T cells in renal cell carcinoma. Described time point: blood 4 weeks post-SBRT, at nephrectomy. Treatment of the sample: 15 Gy SBRT to primary tumor, nephrectomy 4 weeks later. Clones were sequenced by immunoSEQ multiplex PCR, and TCRdb holds only the in-frame ones, with some missing. In the table there are 75,000 to 90,000 clones, 80% to 90% of which are singletons. Here the sequenced sample was blood, taken from a patient whose treatment included radiotherapy and nephrectomy. These receptors came from a woman in her seventies with renal cell carcinoma.

The chain recombines TRBV25-1 with TRBJ1-6; unclear D gene. The CDR3 loop spans 17 amino acids. The ends were cut back, 7 bases at V and 3 bases at J, with 19 bases in the middle. CDR1 and CDR2 (germline): MGHDK, SYGVNS. The CDR3 region is CASTGSIPPFYNSPLHF. In DNA form, the CDR3 reads TGTGCCAGCACCGGCAGTATACCTCCCTTCTATAATTCACCCCTCCACTTT.

This clone was counted only a few times. This chain links TRBV15 with TRBJ2-2; D unclear. V shed 3 bases and J shed 2 bases, with 10 bases lying between them. The CDR3 spans 15 residues. Per germline, CDR1 LNHNV and CDR2 YYDKDF (reference sequence). The CDR3 is CATSRGSTNTGELFF. CDR3 in DNA: TGTGCCACCAGCAGGGGAAGTACTAACACCGGGGAGCTGTTTTTT.

This clone occurred once. The chain couples TRBV27 to TRBJ2-7, with D possibly matching TRBD2 (6 bases). With 4 bases removed from V and 2 bases from J, the gap between germline ends came to 15 bases. The CDR3 runs 15 residues. Germline values: CDR1 MNHEY, CDR2 SMNVEV (reference sequence). The CDR3 DNA reads as TGTGCCAGCAGTTACCAGGGACTTGGAACCTACGAGCAGTACTTC. Translation gives CASSYQGLGTYEQYF.

This sequence joins TRBV5-4 and TRBJ1-1; a weak D match, TRBD1 (5 bases). Germline CDR1 reads SGHNT; CDR2 reads YYREEE (reference sequence). The CDR3 is 14 residues long. V was shortened by 0 bases and J by 5 bases, with 11 bases between the two germline ends. DNA of the CDR3: TGTGCCAGCAGCTTGGAGGAGGGGACGACTGAAGCTTTCTTT. Protein product: CASSLEEGTTEAFF.

The genes are TRBV4-1 and TRBJ2-2; D unclear. The CDR3 spans 15 residues. Trimming took off 4 bases at V and 0 bases at J, with 9 bases between the two ends. From germline, CDR1 is MGHRA and CDR2 YSYEKL. CDR3 nucleotide sequence: TGCGCCAGCAGCCGGCAACTAACGAACACCGGGGAGCTGTTTTTT. Translated, it gives CASSRQLTNTGELFF.

V gene TRBV19 combines with J gene TRBJ2-1; D remains ambiguous. This CDR3 has 12 amino acids. V was clipped by 4 bases and J by 5 bases, with 6 bases between them. Germline V gene sequence: CDR1 LNHDA, CDR2 SQIVND (reference sequence). The CDR3 nucleotides are TGTGCCAGTAGTAGGGCTAACAATGAGCAGTTCTTC. Its translation is CASSRANNEQFF.

V usage is TRBV15 and J usage is TRBJ2-1; TRBD2 matches 12 bases. After removal of 0 bases from V and 5 bases from J, the junction contained 5 bases not matched to a gene. The V gene's germline CDR1 is LNHNV and CDR2 YYDKDF (reference sequence). The CDR3 is 17 residues long. The CDR3 loop reads CATSRDLTSGGHNEQFF. The CDR3 coding sequence is TGTGCCACCAGCAGAGATCTTACTAGCGGGGGGCACAATGAGCAGTTCTTC.

The genes are TRBV5-1 and TRBJ1-1; possible D gene TRBD1, 5 bases. CDR3 length equals 14 residues. Trimming pared 0 bases from V and 3 bases from J, leaving 9 bases between. The germline gives CDR1 SGHRS, CDR2 YFSETQ. DNA of the CDR3: TGCGCCAGCAGCTTGGAAGGGGCGGACACTGAAGCTTTCTTT. It translates to CASSLEGADTEAFF. Full variable domain (rest looked up from reference TRBV5-1 and TRBJ1-1): KAGVTQTPRYLIKTRGQQVTLSCSPISGHRSVSWYQQTPGQGLQFLFEYFSETQRNKGNFPGRFSGRQFSNSRSEMNVSTLELGDSALYLCASSLEGADTEAFFGQGTRLTVV.

CDR3 DNA: TGTGCCAGCAGTCCCCCGGGGTACGGCGAGCAGTACTTC. Translated, it gives CASSPPGYGEQYF. The chain employs TRBV6-6 and TRBJ2-7, with D possibly being TRBD2 (5 bases). V gave up 5 bases and J gave up 6 bases, with 14 bases separating them. Germline V gives CDR1 MNHNY, CDR2 SVGAGI (reference sequence). This CDR3 is built from 13 residues.

This chain uses TRBV19 with TRBJ2-6, with 8 nucleotides matching TRBD1. V dropped 5 bases and J dropped 0; count of bases not matched to a gene: 9. This CDR3 has 18 residues. CDR1 and CDR2 from the germline V gene are LNHDA and SQIVND (reference sequence). The CDR3 region is CASSSVTGALSGANVLTF. CDR3 nucleotides: TGTGCCAGTAGTTCGGTGACAGGGGCCCTCTCTGGGGCCAACGTCCTGACTTTC.

V is TRBV7-3 and J is TRBJ1-6; tentative D call: TRBD1 (6 bases). Germline CDR1 reads SGHTA; CDR2 reads FQGTGA. The CDR3 runs 13 residues. V shed 2 bases and J shed 7 bases, with 6 bases lying between them. CDR3 residues: CASSLQGNSPLHF. Written as DNA, the CDR3 is TGTGCCAGCAGCTTACAGGGGAATTCACCCCTCCACTTT.

This chain joins TRBV19 and TRBJ2-7, with D tentatively TRBD1 or TRBD2 (5 bases each). V was shortened by 6 bases and J by 1 base, with 19 bases between the two germline ends. The CDR3 has 16 residues. The germline V gene encodes CDR1 LNHDA and CDR2 SQIVND (reference sequence). The CDR3 spells CASRSVGTGKSYEQYF. CDR3 DNA: TGTGCCAGTAGATCCGTTGGGACCGGGAAGTCCTACGAGCAGTACTTC.

The chain has TRBV5-6 and TRBJ1-2, with 8 nucleotides matching TRBD1. This CDR3 is 16 amino acids long. In germline, CDR1 is SGHDT, CDR2 YYEEEE. V shed 4 bases, J shed 0 bases, and the junction held 8 bases outside the gene matches. Here the CDR3 reads CASSRPGQATNYGYTF. Here the CDR3 DNA reads TGTGCCAGCAGCCGACCGGGACAGGCGACTAACTATGGCTACACCTTC.

This chain uses TRBV5-6 with TRBJ1-2; 7 positions agree with TRBD1. This CDR3 is built from 14 residues. Trimming cost V 4 bases and J 3 bases; bases outside gene matches: 6. Germline V gene lookup returns CDR1 SGHDT and CDR2 YYEEEE. The CDR3 sequence: CASSARGQHYGYTF. CDR3 nucleotide sequence: TGTGCCAGCAGCGCGAGGGGACAGCACTATGGCTACACCTTC.

The chain couples TRBV19 to TRBJ1-1, with D tentatively TRBD1 (5 bases). The CDR3 is 13 amino acids. V was shortened by 3 bases and J by 4 bases, with 9 bases between the two germline ends. Per germline, CDR1 LNHDA and CDR2 SQIVND (reference sequence). The chain's CDR3 is CASSIQRGTEAFF. The DNA for the CDR3 is TGTGCCAGTAGTATTCAGAGGGGCACTGAAGCTTTCTTT.

This chain uses TRBV19 with TRBJ1-3; 9 bases line up with TRBD1. The germline V gene has CDR1 LNHDA and CDR2 SQIVND (reference sequence). The trim removed 3 bases at V and 0 bases at J, leaving 6 bases unmatched. The CDR3 extends over 17 amino acids. In DNA form, the CDR3 reads TGTGCCAGTAGTATGGGACAGGGCCTTGGCTCTGGAAACACCATATATTTT. Amino acids: CASSMGQGLGSGNTIYF.

V usage is TRBV7-9 and J usage is TRBJ1-4; the match to TRBD1 covers 7 bases. The CDR3 covers 15 residues. The ends lost 5 bases at V and 11 bases at J; junction bases unmatched: 14. Germline values: CDR1 SEHNR, CDR2 FQNEAQ (reference sequence). For the CDR3, the DNA is TGTGCCAGCAGCACCCAGGACAGGCTTGGCGGCAAACTGTTTTTT. Amino acids: CASSTQDRLGGKLFF.

The V and J genes are TRBV7-2 and TRBJ2-1; 7 bases line up with TRBD2. This CDR3 spans 13 amino acids. Germline assignment: CDR1 SGHTA and CDR2 FQGNSA. The V segment lost 0 bases and the J segment 7 bases; nucleotides outside the gene matches: 0. The CDR3 sequence is CASSLAGGNEQFF. CDR3 nucleotides: TGTGCCAGCAGCTTAGCGGGGGGGAATGAGCAGTTCTTC.

This clone was recorded a few times. The V and J genes are TRBV5-6 and TRBJ1-6; unclear D gene. CDR1 and CDR2 from the germline V gene are SGHDT and YYEEEE. CDR3 length equals 13 residues. The V end lost 5 bases, the J end lost 7 bases, and 10 bases lay between the germline ends. The CDR3 region is CASRGIHNSPLHF. The CDR3 DNA reads TGTGCCAGCAGGGGCATCCACAATTCACCCCTCCACTTT.

This chain uses TRBV6-1 with TRBJ2-5; 10 positions match TRBD1. The V and J ends lost 6 bases and 2 bases, in that order; junction bases with no gene match: 6. From germline, CDR1 is MNHNS and CDR2 SASEGT. This CDR3 contains 15 residues. The CDR3 here is CASRSPGQGQETQYF. In DNA, the CDR3 is TGTGCCAGCAGATCTCCGGGACAGGGGCAAGAGACCCAGTACTTC.

This clone was recorded once. The chain employs TRBV4-1 and TRBJ1-6; D is ambiguous. Looked up from germline, CDR1 is MGHRA and CDR2 is YSYEKL. Trimming left V 1 base short and J 8 bases short, with 6 bases between. CDR3 size: 13 residues. In DNA, the CDR3 is TGCGCCAGCAGCCAAGGGCGTGATTCACCCCTCCACTTT. This sequence encodes CASSQGRDSPLHF.

V and J are TRBV14 and TRBJ2-5; D uncertain. The V and J ends lost 4 bases and 1 base respectively, with 13 bases between them. This CDR3 has 15 amino acids. CDR1 is SGHDN, CDR2 FVKESK, per germline. The CDR3 DNA sequence: TGTGCCAGCAGCCTCAACGGCATGGGCCAAGAGACCCAGTACTTC. Its translation is CASSLNGMGQETQYF.

The chain combines TRBV21-1 with TRBJ2-7; the table calls TRBD2, which could not be checked here. TRBV21-1 is shown as a pseudogene. This CDR3 region has 15 residues. The CDR3 sequence is CASSTLAGNSYEQYF. For the CDR3, the DNA is TGTGCCAGCAGCACACTAGCGGGGAACTCCTACGAGCAGTACTTC.